This T cell receptor beta chain appears in the sequencing data of a study of cytomegalovirus exposure and HLA in healthy donors. Regarding the study as a whole: Per a prior analysis, the majority of TCR beta V segments were productive roughly 87% or roughly 30% of the time. Reportedly, diagnosis of cytomegalovirus status by the classifier showed high specificity and sensitivity.

On this clone itself: Its antigen is undetermined.

Donors sampled were nominally healthy, though unrecorded immune exposures were likely. This CDR3 has 15 residues. Germline lookup yields CDR1 SSHAT and CDR2 FNYEAQ (reference sequence). With 60 Vbeta and 13 Jbeta primers, the PCR was carried out. The table came from immunoSEQ multiplex PCR; TCRdb's copy has only in-frame clones and leaves some out. Among 150,000 to 190,000 clones listed, roughly 81% were seen once. The rearrangement links TRBV7-7 to TRBJ2-5, with 11 bases matching TRBD1. The tail of the sequence fits TRBJ2-7 better, so the J call may be wrong. The sequence was collected from a woman under 30 in good health and CMV-seronegative. The sample was PBMCs. DNA of the CDR3: TGTGCCAGCAGCTTAGGGACAGGGGGCAACTACGAGCAGTACTTC. Its translation: CASSLGTGGNYEQYF.